This T cell receptor beta chain was obtained from a study of beta chain features in type 1 diabetes. cDNA synthesis used the whole RNA isolate, giving expressed TCRB sequences. Data came from immunoSEQ multiplex PCR; TCRdb stores just in-frame clones and leaves some out. Here the sample spans over 500,000 clones, around 16% being singletons. Study results and limitations: Patients with type 1 diabetes carried fewer insertions and had more deletions at their VDJ junctions. For patients, the naive, central memory and Treg TCRB repertoires appeared more alike than for healthy donors.

CD4+ cells of the naive, central memory, regulatory and stem cell-like memory types were sorted via CD45RO/CCR7/CD25/CD127/CD95/CD27. The V end was cut by 4 bases, the J end by 2 bases, with 11 bases between. CDR3 size: 13 residues. CDR1 is GTSNPN and CDR2 is SVGIG in the germline V gene (reference sequence). A word on this clone: What it binds is not known.

The sample taken for sequencing was naive CD4+ T cells from blood. This receptor was taken from a young man in good health. This rearrangement joins TRBV30 to TRBJ1-2, with D possibly matching TRBD1 (5 bases). DNA for the CDR3: TGTGCCTGGACCCTAACAGGAAACTATGGCTACACCTTC. Its protein product is CAWTLTGNYGYTF.